This entry concerns a single TCR beta chain. What it binds is unknown. Version v3.0 of the immunoSEQ assay ran at survey level. Sequencing was intended to reach roughly 40,000-50,000 T-cell genomes per sample. TCRdb's table, derived via immunoSEQ multiplex PCR, lists solely in-frame clones and lacks some. The repertoire holds 20,000 to 25,000 clones, with more than 70% as singletons. This sample was included in a study of long-term antiretroviral therapy in people with HIV. Deletions cut 1 base from V and 5 bases from J, with 11 bases between. The CDR3 sequence is 14 residues long. Germline V gene sequence: CDR1 LGHNA, CDR2 YSLEER. Study results and limitations: The range of CDR3 lengths in HIV repertoires proved narrower than that found in controls. Transplant donor controls retained higher diversity, though diversity increased after ART. The clones with expansion before ART were dominant in the repertoire at all time points.

The source of this sequence is a man aged 40-49 years with HIV. The sequencing used unsorted PBMCs, collected about 2.5 years after starting antiretroviral therapy. V gene TRBV4-3 combines with J gene TRBJ2-5, with D perhaps being TRBD1 or TRBD2 (5 bases each). CDR3 nucleotide sequence: TGCGCCAGCAGCCAAGGGTCCGGGGCTGAGACCCAGTACTTC. It specifies CASSQGSGAETQYF.